Presented here are 15 T cell receptor beta chains from one specimen sequenced in a study of shared T cell receptors in the human thymus. TCRdb's table, derived via immunoSEQ multiplex PCR, lists solely in-frame clones and lacks some. The sample contains about 660,000 clones, around 87% of which appear only once. This same sample was also taken into another study, of human thymus T cells.

The sequenced sample was thymocytes. Receptor source: a boy in the first two years of life with a congenital heart defect.

The chain recombines TRBV6-5 with TRBJ2-7; 10 nucleotides match TRBD2. V trimming: 4 bases; J trimming: 4 bases; junction bases outside the gene matches: 7. This CDR3 has 15 amino acids. Germline CDR1 reads MNHEY; CDR2 reads SVGAGI. In nucleotides, the CDR3 is TGTGCCAGCAGTTTAGCTAGCGGGGGACAGTACGAGCAGTACTTC. Translating gives CASSLASGGQYEQYF.

The genes are TRBV14 and TRBJ2-5; the D gene is possibly TRBD1 (5 bases). The V and J ends lost 0 bases and 5 bases respectively, with 16 bases between them. CDR3 length: 16 residues. Germline CDR1 is SGHDN and CDR2 is FVKESK. The CDR3 coding sequence is TGTGCCAGCAGCCAAGATAGGGCAGGGATGGTGGAGACCCAGTACTTC. This gives the protein CASSQDRAGMVETQYF.

J is TRBJ1-2 and V is TRBV6-5; TRBD1 might be the D (6 bases). With 6 bases removed from V and 6 bases from J, the gap between germline ends came to 14 bases. The CDR3 covers 13 residues. Per the germline V gene, CDR1 is MNHEY and CDR2 is SVGAGI. CDR3 DNA sequence: TGTGCCAGCAGCCTCACAAAGGGGGATGGCTACACCTTC. It translates to CASSLTKGDGYTF.

CDR3 DNA: TGTGCCAGCAGTGGGACCGGGGAGGGGGAGCTGTTTTTT. Translation: CASSGTGEGELFF. V is TRBV6-1 and J is TRBJ2-2; D perhaps matches TRBD2 (5 bases). The CDR3 is made up of 13 amino acids. V shed 4 bases and J shed 8 bases, with 11 bases lying between them. CDR1 is MNHNS and CDR2 is SASEGT in the germline V gene.

This rearrangement joins TRBV19 to TRBJ2-1, with 11 positions matching TRBD2. The junction had 8 bases not matched to a gene; V was cut back by 3 bases and J by 4 bases. Germline CDR1 is LNHDA and CDR2 is SQIVND (reference sequence). The CDR3 covers 17 residues. In DNA, the CDR3 is TGTGCCAGTAGTATGACCTACCTAGCGGGGGGATACAATGAGCAGTTCTTC. Amino acid sequence: CASSMTYLAGGYNEQFF.

The rearrangement links TRBV7-9 to TRBJ2-1; maybe TRBD1 (6 bases). Per the germline V gene, CDR1 is SEHNR and CDR2 is FQNEAQ (reference sequence). The length of the CDR3 is 15 residues. Trimming left V 3 bases short and J 8 bases short, with 17 bases between. The CDR3 nucleotides read TGTGCCAGCAGCTTTACAGGGATAGTCTCTGATGAGCAGTTCTTC. Its protein product is CASSFTGIVSDEQFF.

The chain has TRBV28 and TRBJ2-3; D may be TRBD2 (6 bases). The germline gives CDR1 MDHEN, CDR2 SYDVKM. V was trimmed by 3 bases and J by 4 bases, leaving 17 bases between them. The CDR3 is made up of 16 amino acids. This CDR3 is CASSFLPLASADTQYF. The CDR3 nucleotides are TGTGCCAGCAGTTTTCTCCCTCTAGCGAGCGCAGATACGCAGTATTTT.

Of note for this clone: Germline is not matched at one junction end, which may reflect a read error. The chain uses TRBV25-1 and TRBJ1-2; weak D call: TRBD1 (6 bases). The CDR3 is 12 residues long. Germline CDR1 reads MGHDK; CDR2 reads SYGVNS. The CDR3 sequence: CASSDLTGTPLF. In DNA, the CDR3 is TGTGCCAGCAGTGACCTAACCGGGACACCCCTCTTC.

The chain recombines TRBV7-9 with TRBJ2-7; 7 bases align to TRBD1. Germline trimming cut 3 bases from V and 2 bases from J; bases unmatched to any gene: 4. The CDR3 covers 14 residues. Germline V gene lookup returns CDR1 SEHNR and CDR2 FQNEAQ (reference sequence). CDR3 DNA: TGTGCCAGCAGCTTGGAGACAGGGCCCTACGAGCAGTACTTC. This gives the protein CASSLETGPYEQYF.

V gene TRBV4-3 combines with J gene TRBJ1-2, with 8 bases identical to TRBD1. The V gene's germline CDR1 is LGHNA and CDR2 YSLEER. With 4 bases clipped from V and 6 bases from J, the junction kept 7 bases outside the gene matches. This CDR3 is 14 amino acids long. CDR3 bases: TGCGCCAGCAGCCTCCTGGACAGGGATGATGGCTACACCTTC. As protein: CASSLLDRDDGYTF.

The chain has TRBV27 and TRBJ1-5, with a possible D match to TRBD1 (6 bases). Trimming shortened V by 2 bases and J by 3 bases, and 14 bases separated the two germline ends. In germline, CDR1 is MNHEY, CDR2 SMNVEV (reference sequence). The CDR3 contains 16 residues. The CDR3: CASSLGAGAHNQPQHF. CDR3 nucleotides: TGTGCCAGCAGTTTAGGGGCAGGGGCTCACAATCAGCCCCAGCATTTT.

The genes are TRBV2 and TRBJ2-7; 12 bases are a match to TRBD2. The CDR3 has 16 residues. Unmatched junction bases numbered 4, after V lost 3 bases and J lost 1 base. Germline values: CDR1 SNHLY, CDR2 FYNNEI. The CDR3 loop reads CASSDGLAGKSYEQYF. The CDR3 nucleotides are TGTGCCAGCAGTGACGGACTAGCGGGAAAATCCTACGAGCAGTACTTC.

The genes are TRBV6-1 and TRBJ2-3; 13 positions match TRBD2. The CDR3 loop spans 17 amino acids. The junction had 5 bases not matched to a gene; V was cut back by 3 bases and J by 2 bases. Germline V lookup: CDR1 MNHNS, CDR2 SASEGT. The CDR3 DNA is TGTGCCAGCAGTGAGCTGACTAGCGGGAGGCCCACAGATACGCAGTATTTT. Translation: CASSELTSGRPTDTQYF.

The chain couples TRBV11-3 to TRBJ2-3; the D is unclear. Germline values: CDR1 SGHNT, CDR2 YENEEA. Trimming removed 5 bases from V and 8 bases from J, with 11 bases in between. CDR3 length: 12 residues. The CDR3 is CASSRPSGTQYF. Here the CDR3 DNA reads TGTGCCAGCAGCCGGCCCTCAGGTACGCAGTATTTT. The full variable domain, rest sourced from reference TRBV11-3 and TRBJ2-3, is EAGVVQSPRYKIIEKKQPVAFWCNPISGHNTLYWYLQNLGQGPELLIRYENEEAVDDSQLPKDRFSAERLKGVDSTLKIQPAELGDSAVYLCASSRPSGTQYFGPGTRLTVL.

The chain uses TRBV5-6 and TRBJ2-3, with TRBD2 identical over 9 bases. The CDR3 is 14 residues long. Trimming took 4 bases from V and 13 from J; bases not matched to a gene: 13. Germline V gene sequence: CDR1 SGHDT, CDR2 YYEEEE. The chain's CDR3 is CASSTRLAGLQEYF. The DNA of the CDR3 is TGTGCCAGCAGCACCCGGCTAGCGGGGTTACAAGAGTATTTT.